These T cell receptor beta chains were read from a single sample in a study of T-cell reconstitution after alpha-beta-depleted transplantation in children. TCRdb reprocessed the PCR reads via MiXCR and lists one record per CDR3 protein. Here the sample spans a few hundred thousand distinct CDR3 sequences, 9.9% being singletons. Sequences were derived from PBMCs from the stem cell graft donor, sampled from the stem cell graft. The receptors originated from a human donor who donated a stem cell graft to a child with SCID. Both conserved end residues are part of each CDR3. Fields, in order: D gene, V gene, J gene, clone size, CDR3 protein, CDR3 DNA. The D gene is left open where the match is weak. Not all rows give a size; the values are once, few, many and, for expanded clones, a class.

D: TRBD1; V: TRBV5-1; J: TRBJ1-1; size: few; CDR3: CASSLARGRTEAFF; DNA: TGCGCCAGCAGCTTGGCCAGGGGGCGCACTGAAGCTTTCTTT
D: NA; V: TRBV29-1; J: TRBJ2-7; size: few; CDR3: CSVEDRNSSYEQYF; DNA: TGCAGCGTTGAAGATCGGAACAGCTCCTACGAGCAGTACTTC
D: NA; V: TRBV4-1; J: TRBJ1-1; size: NA; CDR3: CASSQEWIAGNTEAFF; DNA: TGCGCCAGCAGCCAAGAATGGATTGCGGGGAACACTGAAGCTTTCTTT
D: TRBD2; V: TRBV3-1; J: TRBJ2-7; size: NA; CDR3: CASSRVFVRGLVSEQYF; DNA: TGTGCCAGCAGCCGAGTCTTCGTAAGGGGACTAGTTTCCGAGCAGTACTTC
D: NA; V: TRBV20-1; J: TRBJ2-3; size: few; CDR3: CSALDSRWGTDTQYF; DNA: TGCAGTGCGCTTGACAGCCGTTGGGGCACAGATACGCAGTATTTT
D: TRBD1; V: TRBV27; J: TRBJ1-2; size: NA; CDR3: CASTGMPNRGNGYTF; DNA: TGTGCCAGCACCGGGATGCCAAACAGGGGGAATGGCTACACCTTC
D: TRBD1; V: TRBV20-1; J: TRBJ2-2; size: few; CDR3: CSAKEPTGGSGELFF; DNA: TGCAGTGCCAAAGAACCGACAGGGGGCTCCGGGGAGCTGTTTTTT
D: NA; V: TRBV3-1; J: TRBJ1-2; size: many; CDR3: CASSQAGLNYGYTF; DNA: TGTGCCAGCAGTCAAGCCGGGCTGAACTATGGCTACACCTTC
D: NA; V: TRBV12-3/TRBV12-4; J: TRBJ2-7; size: few; CDR3: CASSLLAGGHYEQYF; DNA: TGTGCCAGCAGTTTATTGGCAGGGGGGCACTACGAGCAGTACTTC
D: NA; V: TRBV9; J: TRBJ1-2; size: few; CDR3: CASSVQDRTNYGYTF; DNA: TGTGCCAGCAGCGTGCAGGACCGTACGAACTATGGCTACACCTTC
D: NA; V: TRBV24-1; J: TRBJ1-5; size: NA; CDR3: CATSDLPGIGQPQHF; DNA: TGTGCCACCAGTGATTTGCCAGGAATCGGTCAGCCCCAGCATTTT
D: NA; V: TRBV5-1; J: TRBJ2-1; size: few; CDR3: CASSSLRQGNEQFF; DNA: TGCGCCAGCAGCTCGCTGCGGCAGGGCAATGAGCAGTTCTTC
D: NA; V: TRBV28; J: TRBJ2-3; size: once; CDR3: CASSWEDTGNTDTQYF; DNA: TGTGCCAGCAGTTGGGAGGATACAGGTAACACAGATACGCAGTATTTT
D: NA; V: TRBV2; J: TRBJ2-6; size: NA; CDR3: CASNPPRGTSGANVLTF; DNA: TGTGCCAGCAATCCCCCCAGGGGTACTTCTGGGGCCAACGTCCTGACTTTC
D: TRBD1; V: TRBV11-2; J: TRBJ1-2; size: NA; CDR3: CASSPWTGFNYGYTF; DNA: TGTGCCAGCAGCCCCTGGACAGGGTTTAACTATGGCTACACCTTC
D: NA; V: TRBV5-1; J: TRBJ2-1; size: many; CDR3: CASSPGLGTASSYNEQFF; DNA: TGCGCCAGCAGCCCGGGCCTTGGGACCGCGAGCTCCTACAATGAGCAGTTCTTC
D: NA; V: TRBV6-1; J: TRBJ1-5; size: NA; CDR3: CASSDGWRNQPQHF; DNA: TGTGCCAGCAGTGACGGTTGGCGCAATCAGCCCCAGCATTTT
D: NA; V: TRBV19; J: TRBJ1-1; size: NA; CDR3: CASSIDPRDGAKAFF; DNA: TGTGCCAGTAGTATAGATCCCCGGGACGGAGCTAAAGCTTTCTTT
D: TRBD2; V: TRBV20-1; J: TRBJ2-1; size: NA; CDR3: CSARDVGGGSYNEQFF; DNA: TGCAGTGCTAGAGATGTAGGCGGGGGGTCCTACAATGAGCAGTTCTTC
D: NA; V: TRBV4-1; J: TRBJ1-1; size: NA; CDR3: CASSQENREGTEAFF; DNA: TGCGCCAGCAGCCAAGAGAACAGGGAGGGCACTGAAGCTTTCTTT
D: NA; V: TRBV20-1; J: TRBJ2-1; size: few; CDR3: CSATRFAYNEQFF; DNA: TGCAGTGCTACCCGGTTTGCTTACAATGAGCAGTTCTTC
D: TRBD1; V: TRBV7-9; J: TRBJ2-7; size: NA; CDR3: CASSLGDRGVYEQYF; DNA: TGTGCCAGCAGCTTAGGTGACAGGGGCGTCTACGAGCAGTACTTC
D: NA; V: TRBV7-3; J: TRBJ2-5; size: few; CDR3: CASSLSGTSQETQYF; DNA: TGTGCCAGCAGCTTAAGTGGGACTTCCCAAGAGACCCAGTACTTC
D: NA; V: TRBV21-1; J: TRBJ1-5; size: few; CDR3: CASSIDRGGGQPQHF; DNA: TGTGCCAGCAGCATCGACAGGGGGGGCGGCCAGCCCCAGCATTTT
D: TRBD1; V: TRBV20-1; J: TRBJ2-1; size: few; CDR3: CSVTGGTHNEQFF; DNA: TGCAGCGTCACAGGGGGGACCCACAATGAGCAGTTCTTC
D: NA; V: TRBV20-1; J: TRBJ2-1; size: many; CDR3: CSAYPAATYNEQFF; DNA: TGCAGTGCCTATCCCGCAGCTACCTACAATGAGCAGTTCTTC
D: NA; V: TRBV12-3/TRBV12-4; J: TRBJ2-2; size: NA; CDR3: CASSEEAGELFF; DNA: TGTGCCAGTAGCGAGGAGGCCGGGGAGCTGTTTTTT
D: TRBD1; V: TRBV3-1; J: TRBJ2-3; size: NA; CDR3: CACSKEGTGTDTQYF; DNA: TGTGCCTGCAGCAAGGAGGGGACAGGGACAGATACGCAGTATTTT
D: TRBD1; V: TRBV15; J: TRBJ2-2; size: many; CDR3: CATSRGTGANTGELFF; DNA: TGTGCCACCAGCAGAGGGACAGGGGCAAACACCGGGGAGCTGTTTTTT
D: NA; V: TRBV12-3/TRBV12-4; J: TRBJ1-2; size: many; CDR3: CASSPDLLYYGYTF; DNA: TGTGCCAGCAGCCCTGACCTCCTCTACTATGGCTACACCTTC
D: NA; V: TRBV27; J: TRBJ1-2; size: many; CDR3: CASKTEQGPYGYTF; DNA: TGTGCCAGCAAAACGGAACAGGGACCCTATGGCTACACCTTC
D: NA; V: TRBV11-2; J: TRBJ2-5; size: NA; CDR3: CASSLDRRVKQETQYF; DNA: TGTGCCAGCAGCTTAGATCGCAGGGTTAAGCAAGAGACCCAGTACTTC
D: NA; V: TRBV5-5; J: TRBJ2-1; size: NA; CDR3: CASSLVVGGKQFF; DNA: TGTGCCAGCAGCTTGGTAGTTGGGGGCAAGCAGTTCTTC
D: NA; V: TRBV15; J: TRBJ1-5; size: few; CDR3: CATREQENSNQPQHF; DNA: TGTGCCACCAGGGAACAGGAGAATAGCAATCAGCCCCAGCATTTT
D: NA; V: TRBV12-3/TRBV12-4; J: TRBJ1-3; size: NA; CDR3: CASSWGGRSSGNTIYF; DNA: TGTGCCAGCAGTTGGGGAGGACGGAGCTCTGGAAACACCATATATTTT
D: NA; V: TRBV7-9; J: TRBJ2-5; size: few; CDR3: CASSSRTAETQYF; DNA: TGTGCCAGCAGCTCCCGAACGGCCGAGACCCAGTACTTC
D: TRBD2; V: TRBV5-1; J: TRBJ2-1; size: few; CDR3: CASSPRTSGGRFDEQFF; DNA: TGCGCCAGCAGCCCCAGGACTAGCGGGGGCCGCTTCGATGAGCAGTTCTTC
D: NA; V: TRBV5-5; J: TRBJ1-1; size: NA; CDR3: CASSLERPGSNTEAFF; DNA: TGTGCCAGCAGCTTGGAGAGGCCGGGGAGCAACACTGAAGCTTTCTTT